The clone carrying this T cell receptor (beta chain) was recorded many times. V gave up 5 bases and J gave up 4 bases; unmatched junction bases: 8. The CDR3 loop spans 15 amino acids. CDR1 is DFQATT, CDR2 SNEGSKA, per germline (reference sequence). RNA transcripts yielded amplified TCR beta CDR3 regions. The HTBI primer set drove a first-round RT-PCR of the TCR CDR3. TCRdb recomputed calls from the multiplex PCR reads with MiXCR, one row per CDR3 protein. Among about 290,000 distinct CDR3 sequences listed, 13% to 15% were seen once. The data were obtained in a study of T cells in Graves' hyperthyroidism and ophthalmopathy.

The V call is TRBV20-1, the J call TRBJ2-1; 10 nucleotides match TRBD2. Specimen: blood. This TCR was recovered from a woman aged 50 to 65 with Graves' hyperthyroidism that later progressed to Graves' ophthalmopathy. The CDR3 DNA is TGCAGTGCTGGCGTCTCGACTAGCGGGTACAATGAGCAGTTCTTC. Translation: CSAGVSTSGYNEQFF.